The 30 T cell receptor beta chains below were found in one sample sequenced in a study of PD-1 blockade in classical Hodgkin lymphoma. Indicated time point: cycle 4 day 1 (C4D1), after 5 to 7 weeks of nivolumab. In every patient, relapse followed autologous stem cell transplantation, while exposure to brentuximab vedotin differed. The table came from immunoSEQ multiplex PCR; TCRdb's copy has only in-frame clones and leaves some out. There are roughly 96,000 clones in the sample; under 95% occur only once, and just under 2% lies in the top ten. The sample in question was peripheral blood mononuclear cells (PBMCs), obtained before the fourth cycle of nivolumab. The receptor source for this set is a human donor with classical Hodgkin lymphoma.

The rearrangement uses TRBV28 and TRBJ1-4; perhaps TRBD1 as D (5 bases). V lost 6 bases, J lost 14 bases, and 19 bases lay in between. There are 13 residues in the CDR3. Per germline, CDR1 MDHEN and CDR2 SYDVKM. CDR3 nucleotides: TGTGCCAGCAGCCTTGGGGTAAGGGCAGGGCTGTTTTTT. Its translation is CASSLGVRAGLFF.

The V and J genes are TRBV29-1 and TRBJ1-5; no reliable D call. This CDR3 is 14 amino acids long. The germline V gene encodes CDR1 SQVTM and CDR2 ANQGSEA. V was trimmed by 4 bases and J by 1 base, leaving 11 bases between them. This chain's CDR3 is CSVAESSSNQPQHF. The CDR3 DNA reads TGCAGCGTTGCAGAATCATCGAGCAATCAGCCCCAGCATTTT.

The rearrangement joins TRBV7-6 to TRBJ2-7, with 7 bases identical to TRBD1. The CDR3 totals 14 residues. Germline lookup yields CDR1 SGHVS and CDR2 FNYEAQ. V trimming: 4 bases; J trimming: 2 bases; junction bases outside the gene matches: 5. CDR3 DNA: TGTGCCAGCAGCTCAGGGGGAACCCCCTACGAGCAGTACTTC. This gives the protein CASSSGGTPYEQYF.

J is TRBJ1-1 and V is TRBV9; D gene unclear. This CDR3 is built from 15 residues. The V gene lost 0 bases and the J gene lost 5 bases, with 14 bases spanning the gap. Germline loops: CDR1 SGDLS, CDR2 YYNGEE. CDR3 DNA sequence: TGTGCCAGCAGCGTAGTTGGGGATGGAAATACTGAAGCTTTCTTT. Translation gives CASSVVGDGNTEAFF.

V usage is TRBV2 and J usage is TRBJ2-7; D unresolved. This CDR3 has 12 residues. CDR1 and CDR2 from the germline V gene are SNHLY and FYNNEI. V gave up 8 bases and J gave up 2 bases, with 10 bases separating them. As DNA, the CDR3 is TGTGCCAGCCACTTGACCCCCTACGAGCAGTACTTC. Amino acid sequence: CASHLTPYEQYF.

CDR3 region: CASSLEGQKAFF. CDR3 bases: TGTGCCAGCAGTCTAGAGGGACAGAAAGCTTTCTTT. The chain links TRBV27 to TRBJ1-1; 7 bases match TRBD1. CDR1 and CDR2 (germline): MNHEY, SMNVEV (reference sequence). This CDR3 comprises 12 residues. The ends lost 5 bases at V and 9 bases at J; junction bases unmatched: 6.

This sequence joins TRBV7-6 and TRBJ2-7, with D perhaps TRBD2 (6 bases). CDR1 SGHVS and CDR2 FNYEAQ come from the germline V gene. This CDR3 contains 13 residues. The V and J ends lost 0 bases and 6 bases respectively, with 9 bases between them. Here the CDR3 DNA reads TGTGCCAGCAGCTTAGCGGGGGGTGGCGAGCAGTACTTC. This encodes CASSLAGGGEQYF.

J is TRBJ2-7 and V is TRBV30, with TRBD1 matching over 10 bases. V lost 0 bases, J lost 2 bases, and 1 base stayed unmatched. The CDR3 spans 14 residues. From germline, CDR1 is GTSNPN and CDR2 SVGIG (reference sequence). The CDR3: CAWSVGTGAYEQYF. The CDR3 bases are TGTGCCTGGAGTGTAGGGACAGGGGCCTACGAGCAGTACTTC.

The CDR3 here is CASSPALGPGNTIYF. For the CDR3, the DNA is TGTGCCAGCAGCCCTGCCCTAGGGCCGGGAAACACCATATATTTT. J is TRBJ1-3 and V is TRBV2, with no clear D. The CDR3 extends over 15 amino acids. The germline V gene encodes CDR1 SNHLY and CDR2 FYNNEI. Trimming took off 6 bases at V and 4 bases at J, with 16 bases between the two ends.

The genes are TRBV27 and TRBJ2-1; no definite D call. The CDR3 is 16 amino acids. V lost 5 bases and J 0 bases, leaving 14 bases between the germline ends. Per the germline V gene, CDR1 is MNHEY and CDR2 is SMNVEV (reference sequence). The DNA of the CDR3 is TGTGCCAGCAGTCTCGATTCCAGTAGCTCCTACAATGAGCAGTTCTTC. Translated: CASSLDSSSSYNEQFF.

This chain links TRBV10-3 with TRBJ2-7, with D possibly matching TRBD2 (6 bases). Per the germline V gene, CDR1 is ENHRY and CDR2 is SYGVKD. CDR3 length equals 13 residues. V lost 6 bases and J lost 6, with 15 bases in between. DNA for the CDR3: TGTGCCATCAGCCGGGAGCGGAAGGGCGAGCAGTACTTC. Its protein is CAISRERKGEQYF.

The chain links TRBV29-1 to TRBJ2-6; D not resolved. The V end was cut by 4 bases, the J end by 0 bases, with 4 bases between. In germline, CDR1 is SQVTM, CDR2 ANQGSEA. The CDR3 covers 13 residues. The CDR3 nucleotides are TGCAGCGTTGCAACCTCTGGGGCCAACGTCCTGACTTTC. This sequence encodes CSVATSGANVLTF.

The chain combines TRBV18 with TRBJ1-1; 7 nucleotides align to TRBD1. V lost 6 bases, J lost 0 bases, and 7 bases stayed unmatched. Germline CDR1 reads KGHSH; CDR2 reads LQKENI. The CDR3 covers 15 residues. This CDR3 is CASSHWDSLNTEAFF. In DNA, the CDR3 is TGTGCCAGCTCCCATTGGGACAGTCTGAACACTGAAGCTTTCTTT. Full variable domain (remainder filled in from reference TRBV18 and TRBJ1-1): NAGVMQNPRHLVRRRGQEARLRCSPMKGHSHVYWYRQLPEEGLKFMVYLQKENIIDESGMPKERFSAEFPKEGPSILRIQQVVRGDSAAYFCASSHWDSLNTEAFFGQGTRLTVV.

The rearrangement joins TRBV5-6 to TRBJ2-5, with 7 bases that match TRBD1. The CDR3 runs to 14 residues. The ends lost 4 bases at V and 5 bases at J; junction bases unmatched: 8. Looked up from germline, CDR1 is SGHDT and CDR2 is YYEEEE. The CDR3 region is CASSQITGEETQYF. The DNA of the CDR3 is TGTGCCAGCAGCCAAATCACAGGGGAGGAGACCCAGTACTTC.

J is TRBJ1-1 and V is TRBV5-6, with D perhaps matching TRBD1 (5 bases). Germline V gene sequence: CDR1 SGHDT, CDR2 YYEEEE. The CDR3 is 11 residues long. V was cut by 3 bases and J by 5 bases, with 5 bases left in between. The CDR3 DNA reads as TGTGCCAGCAGCTGGGGGACTGAAGCTTTCTTT. This translates into CASSWGTEAFF.

The rearrangement links TRBV28 to TRBJ1-3; D unresolved. The germline V gene encodes CDR1 MDHEN and CDR2 SYDVKM. This CDR3 is 15 amino acids long. The ends were cut back, 3 bases at V and 4 bases at J, with 13 bases in the middle. CDR3 DNA: TGTGCCAGCAGTTTGAGTTGGAGGGAGGGAAACACCATATATTTT. Translation gives CASSLSWREGNTIYF.

This clone was found once. The V gene is TRBV5-6, the J gene TRBJ2-7; TRBD1 might be the D (6 bases). From germline, CDR1 is SGHDT and CDR2 YYEEEE. This CDR3 spans 15 amino acids. The ends were cut back, 5 bases at V and 0 bases at J, with 15 bases in the middle. CDR3 residues: CASSYGTLTSYEQYF. CDR3 nucleotides: TGTGCCAGCAGTTACGGGACACTAACCTCCTACGAGCAGTACTTC.

This sequence joins TRBV27 and TRBJ2-7; 7 nucleotides match TRBD2. CDR1 and CDR2 (germline): MNHEY, SMNVEV (reference sequence). The J segment lost 2 bases and the V segment lost 0 bases, leaving 4 bases of the junction unmatched. This CDR3 is built from 15 residues. In nucleotides, the CDR3 is TGTGCCAGCAGTTTATCGAGGGACTACGCCTACGAGCAGTACTTC. Amino acid sequence: CASSLSRDYAYEQYF.

In nucleotides, the CDR3 is TGTGCCAGCAGCTTAGCGGGCAGGGGGCAAGGTGAAGCTTTCTTT. Translated: CASSLAGRGQGEAFF. The gene calls are TRBV7-6 and TRBJ1-1, with 8 bases aligning to TRBD1. With 0 bases clipped from V and 7 bases from J, the junction kept 7 bases outside the gene matches. This CDR3 is 15 amino acids long. The V gene's germline CDR1 is SGHVS and CDR2 FNYEAQ.

This chain uses TRBV25-1 with TRBJ2-7; D is unresolved. Germline CDR1 and CDR2: MGHDK and SYGVNS. There are 12 residues in the CDR3. V dropped 2 bases and J dropped 4 bases, with 6 bases sitting between them. DNA of the CDR3: TGTGCCAGCAGTGAAACCTTTTACGAGCAGTACTTC. Translated: CASSETFYEQYF.

The chain combines TRBV10-2 with TRBJ1-5; D not certain. Trimming cost V 6 bases and J 1 base, with 7 bases left between them. This CDR3 contains 13 residues. Germline CDR1 reads WSHSY; CDR2 reads SAAADI. The CDR3 loop is CASSGGSNQPQHF. CDR3 bases: TGCGCCAGCAGCGGTGGAAGCAATCAGCCCCAGCATTTT.

This clone has a single count. This rearrangement joins TRBV21-1 to TRBJ1-5. TRBV21-1 is tagged as a pseudogene. The CDR3 extends over 14 amino acids. The DNA of the CDR3 is TGTGCCAGCAGCAAGGGACTGCCCAATCAGCCCCAGCATTTT. This codes for CASSKGLPNQPQHF.

This chain uses TRBV27 with TRBJ2-2; maybe TRBD2 (5 bases). This CDR3 contains 15 residues. Germline-derived CDR1 and CDR2 are MNHEY and SMNVEV (reference sequence). Trimming removed 6 bases at V and 2 bases at J, with 13 bases between. The CDR3 loop is CASRPHTRNTGELFF. CDR3 nucleotides: TGTGCCAGCAGGCCCCACACTAGAAACACCGGGGAGCTGTTTTTT.

This clone was detected once. DNA of the CDR3: TGTGCCAGCACTCACAGGCGGCCTGAAGCTTTCTTT. This codes for CASTHRRPEAFF. V gene TRBV28 combines with J gene TRBJ1-1; possibly TRBD1 for D (5 bases). CDR1 is MDHEN and CDR2 is SYDVKM in the germline V gene. V was cut by 7 bases and J by 6 bases, with 12 bases left in between. This CDR3 contains 12 residues. The variable domain in full, with the rest retrieved from reference TRBV28 and TRBJ1-1, is DVKVTQSSRYLVKRTGEKVFLECVQDMDHENMFWYRQDPGLGLRLIYFSYDVKMKEKGDIPEGYSVSREKKERFSLILESASTNQTSMYLCASTHRRPEAFFGQGTRLTVV.

The J gene is TRBJ2-5, the V gene TRBV6-1; 7 bases fit TRBD2. V shed 2 bases, J shed 2 bases, and the junction held 2 bases outside the gene matches. Germline assignment: CDR1 MNHNS and CDR2 SASEGT. There are 14 residues in the CDR3. The CDR3 here is CASSEQGGQETQYF. The CDR3 bases are TGTGCCAGCAGTGAACAGGGAGGGCAAGAGACCCAGTACTTC.

This rearrangement joins TRBV15 to TRBJ2-7; D might be TRBD1 (6 bases). The CDR3 covers 16 residues. Germline CDR1 LNHNV, CDR2 YYDKDF (reference sequence). The V gene lost 3 bases and the J gene lost 2 bases, with 17 bases spanning the gap. CDR3 amino acids: CATSSYRDLSPYEQYF. Written as DNA, the CDR3 is TGTGCCACCAGCAGTTACAGGGATTTAAGCCCCTACGAGCAGTACTTC.

The chain has TRBV6-5 and TRBJ1-1, with TRBD1 as a possible D gene (5 bases). This CDR3 contains 16 residues. Germline V gene sequence: CDR1 MNHEY, CDR2 SVGAGI. Trimming took 2 bases from V and 1 from J, leaving 14 bases between them. The CDR3 coding sequence is TGTGCCAGCAGTTACCTCCCGACAGTACAGAACACTGAAGCTTTCTTT. Its protein is CASSYLPTVQNTEAFF.

The chain carries TRBV6-1 and TRBJ2-7; 7 nucleotides line up with TRBD2. The CDR3 is 15 residues long. The V segment lost 5 bases and the J segment 1 base; nucleotides outside the gene matches: 8. The germline V gene has CDR1 MNHNS and CDR2 SASEGT. The CDR3 is CASSQSSGPSYEQYF. CDR3 coding DNA: TGTGCCAGCAGTCAATCTAGCGGCCCATCCTACGAGCAGTACTTC.

V is TRBV19 and J is TRBJ1-1, with a tentative D call TRBD1 (5 bases). Trimming removed 4 bases at V and 3 bases at J, with 12 bases between. Germline-derived CDR1 and CDR2 are LNHDA and SQIVND (reference sequence). The CDR3 is made up of 14 amino acids. CDR3 bases: TGTGCCAGTAGTAGGGGCAGGGTTGACACTGAAGCTTTCTTT. This codes for CASSRGRVDTEAFF.

The chain combines TRBV19 with TRBJ1-2; D not certain. The CDR3 has 16 amino acids. V lost 6 bases and J lost 1, with 18 bases in between. CDR1 is LNHDA and CDR2 is SQIVND in the germline V gene (reference sequence). CDR3 in DNA: TGTGCCAGTAGCCCGGACGGGAGTTCCTATAACTATGGCTACACCTTC. This sequence encodes CASSPDGSSYNYGYTF. Filled out from reference TRBV19 and TRBJ1-2, the complete variable domain reads DGGITQSPKYLFRKEGQNVTLSCEQNLNHDAMYWYRQDPGQGLRLIYYSQIVNDFQKGDIAEGYSVSREKKESFPLTVTSAQKNPTAFYLCASSPDGSSYNYGYTFGSGTRLTVV.